Listed below are T cell receptor beta chains from one sample, sequenced in a study of shared clonotypes between healthy human individuals. Data came from immunoSEQ multiplex PCR; TCRdb stores just in-frame clones and leaves some out. The sample lists 180,000 or so clones, around 93% occurring once. Sequenced material: naive CD4+ T cells sorted from blood. The receptors come from a woman aged 25 to 39 in good health. Each CDR3 is given with its conserved first and last residue.

TRBV28	CVSSPRGEGYTF
TRBV6-6	CASSYGGTGELFF
TRBV6-6	CASSSVPSHLQHF
TRBV5-1	CASSYYPAATNEKLFF
TRBV25-1	CASRGTANTGELFF
TRBV19	CASRRLTATGELFF
TRBV2	CASSEGGGENTEAFF
TRBV15	CATSREGSYEQFF
TRBV27	CASSLRWEGTEAFF
TRBV4-2	CASSQPVRQGNEQYF
TRBV27	CASSSATSGSNEQFF
TRBV27	CASSSPTGWITEAFF
TRBV5-5	CASSLPIAGMMNEQFF
TRBV28	CASSPRGQTNTGELFF
TRBV7-8	CASSRTGTAQETQYF
TRBV29-1	CSGRDSNTGELFF
TRBV27	CASSLFGGTEAFF
TRBV5-4	CASSLVPENTEAFF
TRBV19	CASSIGVNEKLFF
TRBV13	CASSSRGPEGNQPQHF
TRBV28	CASSPNVGTKDYTF
TRBV20-1	CSARDKYEQYF
TRBV19	CASSIVLAPDTQYF
TRBV7-9	CASSLRLGSTIYEQYF
TRBV6-5	CASRSRDRGTEAFF